This TCR beta chain was profiled in a study of blood T cell repertoires in COVID-19. In the authors' methods: Amplification with reference gene primers provided the estimates of nucleated cell counts. The data were produced by immunoSEQ multiplex PCR, yet TCRdb's version contains in-frame clones alone and is incomplete. V, J and clone size reflect that table, while D and trimming were determined from the DNA. This repertoire shows roughly 160,000 clones, over 70% found once; its top ten account for around 6%. J lost 12 bases, V lost 4 bases, and 7 bases had no gene match. The CDR3 sequence is 14 residues long. Germline lookup yields CDR1 SGDLS and CDR2 YYNGEE. Cohort placement rested on clinical history that participants reported themselves.

The clonotype originates from a woman in her thirties or forties with acute COVID-19. V gene TRBV9 combines with J gene TRBJ1-6, with 10 bases fitting TRBD1. Sequenced material: PBMCs or T cells enriched from blood (not recorded which). The CDR3 region has the DNA TGTGCCAGCAGCACCGGGACAGGGGTAGAACCCCTCCACTTT. Encoded protein: CASSTGTGVEPLHF.